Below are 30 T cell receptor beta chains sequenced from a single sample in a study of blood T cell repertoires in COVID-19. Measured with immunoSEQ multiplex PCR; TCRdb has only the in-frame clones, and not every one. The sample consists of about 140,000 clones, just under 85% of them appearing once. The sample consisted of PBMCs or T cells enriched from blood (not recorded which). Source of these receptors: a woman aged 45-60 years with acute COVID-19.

The CDR3 spells CASRLNPQSVAEQFF. CDR3 nucleotides: TGTGCCAGCAGGCTCAACCCCCAGAGCGTTGCTGAGCAGTTCTTC. This sequence joins TRBV7-8 and TRBJ2-1; D not certain. Germline V gene sequence: CDR1 SGHVS, CDR2 FQNEAQ. The CDR3 loop spans 15 amino acids. The ends were cut back, 6 bases at V and 9 bases at J, with 21 bases in the middle.

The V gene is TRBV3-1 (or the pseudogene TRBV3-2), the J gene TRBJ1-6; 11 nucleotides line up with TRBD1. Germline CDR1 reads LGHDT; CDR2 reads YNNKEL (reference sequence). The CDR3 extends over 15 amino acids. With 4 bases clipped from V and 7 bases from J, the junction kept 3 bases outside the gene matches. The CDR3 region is CASSPRTGGNSPLHF. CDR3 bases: TGTGCCAGCAGCCCGCGGACAGGGGGCAATTCACCCCTCCACTTT.

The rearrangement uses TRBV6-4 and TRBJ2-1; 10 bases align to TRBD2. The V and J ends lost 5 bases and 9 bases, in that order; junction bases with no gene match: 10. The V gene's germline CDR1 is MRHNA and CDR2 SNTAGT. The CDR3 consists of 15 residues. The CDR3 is CASSPSSGSRGEQFF. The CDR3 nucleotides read TGTGCCAGCAGTCCTTCTAGCGGGAGCAGAGGTGAGCAGTTCTTC.

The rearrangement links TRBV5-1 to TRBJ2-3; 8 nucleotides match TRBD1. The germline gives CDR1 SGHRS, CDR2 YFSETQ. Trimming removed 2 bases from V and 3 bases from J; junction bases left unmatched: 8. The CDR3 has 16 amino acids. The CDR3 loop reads CASSLGAQGATDTQYF. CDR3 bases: TGCGCCAGCAGCTTAGGGGCCCAGGGGGCAACAGATACGCAGTATTTT.

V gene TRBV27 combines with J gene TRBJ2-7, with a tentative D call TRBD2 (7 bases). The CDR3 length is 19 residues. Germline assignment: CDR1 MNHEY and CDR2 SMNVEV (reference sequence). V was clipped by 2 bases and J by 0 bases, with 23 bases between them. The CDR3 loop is CASSLIGGPYPFISYEQYF. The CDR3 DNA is TGTGCCAGCAGTTTAATCGGGGGGCCTTATCCCTTCATCTCCTACGAGCAGTACTTC.

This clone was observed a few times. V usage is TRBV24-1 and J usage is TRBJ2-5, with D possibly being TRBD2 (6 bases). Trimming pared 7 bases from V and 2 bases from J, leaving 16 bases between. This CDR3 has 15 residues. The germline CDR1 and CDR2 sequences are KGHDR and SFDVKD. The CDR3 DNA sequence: TGTGCCACCAGCGCCTCGGGGGACGGACAAGAGACCCAGTACTTC. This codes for CATSASGDGQETQYF.

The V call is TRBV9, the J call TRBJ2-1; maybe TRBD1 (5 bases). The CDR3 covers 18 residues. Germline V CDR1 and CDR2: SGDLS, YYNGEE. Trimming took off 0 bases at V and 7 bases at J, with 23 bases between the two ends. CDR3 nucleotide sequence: TGTGCCAGCAGCGTAGCTACCATGGACACCGCCTCGAGGAATGAGCAGTTCTTC. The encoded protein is CASSVATMDTASRNEQFF.

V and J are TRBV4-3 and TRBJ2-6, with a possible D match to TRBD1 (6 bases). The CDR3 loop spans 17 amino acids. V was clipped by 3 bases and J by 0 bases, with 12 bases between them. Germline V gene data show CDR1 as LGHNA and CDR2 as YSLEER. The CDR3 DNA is TGCGCCAGCAGCCAGGGGATACAGGGCTCTGGGGCCAACGTCCTGACTTTC. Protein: CASSQGIQGSGANVLTF.

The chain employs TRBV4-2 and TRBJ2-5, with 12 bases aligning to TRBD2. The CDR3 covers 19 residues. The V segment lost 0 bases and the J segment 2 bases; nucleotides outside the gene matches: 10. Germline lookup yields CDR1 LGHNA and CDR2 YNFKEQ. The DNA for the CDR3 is TGTGCCAGCAGCCAAGAGTTCCTAGCGGGAGGGGCAAGGCAAGAGACCCAGTACTTC. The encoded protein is CASSQEFLAGGARQETQYF.

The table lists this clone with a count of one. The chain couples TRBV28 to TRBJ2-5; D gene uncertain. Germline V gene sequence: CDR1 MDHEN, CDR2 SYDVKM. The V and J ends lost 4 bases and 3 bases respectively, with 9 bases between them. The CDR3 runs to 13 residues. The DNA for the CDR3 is TGTGCCAGCAGTTCCGGCGGTAAAGAGACCCAGTACTTC. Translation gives CASSSGGKETQYF.

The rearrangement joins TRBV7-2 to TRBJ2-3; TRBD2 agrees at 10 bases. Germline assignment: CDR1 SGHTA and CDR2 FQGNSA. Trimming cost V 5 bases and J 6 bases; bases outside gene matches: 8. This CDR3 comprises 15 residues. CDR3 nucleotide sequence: TGTGCCAGCAGCACCCGTCTAGCGGGAGCGGATACGCAGTATTTT. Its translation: CASSTRLAGADTQYF.

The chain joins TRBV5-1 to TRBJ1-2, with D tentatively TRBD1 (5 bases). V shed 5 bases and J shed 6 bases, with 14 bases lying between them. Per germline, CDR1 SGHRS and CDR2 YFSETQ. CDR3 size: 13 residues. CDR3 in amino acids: CASSQSLTDGYTF. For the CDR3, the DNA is TGCGCCAGCAGTCAATCCCTGACAGATGGCTACACCTTC.

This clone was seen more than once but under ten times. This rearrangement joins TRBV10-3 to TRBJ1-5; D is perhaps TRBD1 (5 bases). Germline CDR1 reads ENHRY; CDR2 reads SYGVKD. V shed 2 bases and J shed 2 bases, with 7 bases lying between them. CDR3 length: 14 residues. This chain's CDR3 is CAISERGGNQPQHF. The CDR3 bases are TGTGCCATCAGTGAGAGGGGTGGCAATCAGCCCCAGCATTTT.

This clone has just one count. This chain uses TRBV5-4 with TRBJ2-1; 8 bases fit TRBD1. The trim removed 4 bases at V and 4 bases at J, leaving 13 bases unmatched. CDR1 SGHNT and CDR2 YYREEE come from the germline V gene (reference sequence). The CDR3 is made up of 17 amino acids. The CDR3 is CASSQKAGTGNYNEQFF. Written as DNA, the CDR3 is TGTGCCAGCAGCCAAAAAGCCGGGACAGGAAATTACAATGAGCAGTTCTTC. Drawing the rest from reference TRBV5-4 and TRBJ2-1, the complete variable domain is ETGVTQSPTHLIKTRGQQVTLRCSSQSGHNTVSWYQQALGQGPQFIFQYYREEENGRGNFPPRFSGLQFPNYSSELNVNALELDDSALYLCASSQKAGTGNYNEQFFGPGTRLTVL.

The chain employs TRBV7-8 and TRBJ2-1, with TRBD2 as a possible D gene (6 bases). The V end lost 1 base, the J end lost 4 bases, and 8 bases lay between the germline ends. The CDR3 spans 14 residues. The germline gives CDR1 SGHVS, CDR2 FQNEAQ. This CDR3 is CASSLGGDYNEQFF. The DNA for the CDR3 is TGTGCCAGCAGCTTAGGCGGGGATTACAATGAGCAGTTCTTC.

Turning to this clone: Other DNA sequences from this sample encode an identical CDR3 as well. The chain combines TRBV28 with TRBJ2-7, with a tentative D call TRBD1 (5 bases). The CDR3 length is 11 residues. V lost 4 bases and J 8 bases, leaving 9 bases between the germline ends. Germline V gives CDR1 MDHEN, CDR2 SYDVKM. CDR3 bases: TGTGCCAGCAGTTCCCAGGGCAAGCAGTACTTC. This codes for CASSSQGKQYF.

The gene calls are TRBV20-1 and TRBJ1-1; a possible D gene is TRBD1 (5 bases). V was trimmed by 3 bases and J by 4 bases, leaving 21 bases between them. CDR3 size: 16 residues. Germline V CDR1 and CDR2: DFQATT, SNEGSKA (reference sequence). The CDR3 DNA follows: TGCAGTGCTAGTTTGCAGGGTTCGCCAGGCGGCACTGAAGCTTTCTTT. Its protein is CSASLQGSPGGTEAFF.

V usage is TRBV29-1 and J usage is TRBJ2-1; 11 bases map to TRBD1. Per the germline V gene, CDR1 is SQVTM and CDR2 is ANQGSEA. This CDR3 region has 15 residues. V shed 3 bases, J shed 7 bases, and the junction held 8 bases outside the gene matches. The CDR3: CSVDPGQGVGNEQFF. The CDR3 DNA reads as TGCAGCGTTGACCCGGGACAGGGGGTAGGTAATGAGCAGTTCTTC.

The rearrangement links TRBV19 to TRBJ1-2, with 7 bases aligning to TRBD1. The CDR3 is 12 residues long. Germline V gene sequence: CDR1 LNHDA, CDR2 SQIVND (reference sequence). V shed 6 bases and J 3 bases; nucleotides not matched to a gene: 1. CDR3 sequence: CASSGTDYGYTF. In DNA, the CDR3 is TGTGCCAGTAGCGGGACAGACTATGGCTACACCTTC. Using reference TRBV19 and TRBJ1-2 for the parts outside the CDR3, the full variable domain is DGGITQSPKYLFRKEGQNVTLSCEQNLNHDAMYWYRQDPGQGLRLIYYSQIVNDFQKGDIAEGYSVSREKKESFPLTVTSAQKNPTAFYLCASSGTDYGYTFGSGTRLTVV.

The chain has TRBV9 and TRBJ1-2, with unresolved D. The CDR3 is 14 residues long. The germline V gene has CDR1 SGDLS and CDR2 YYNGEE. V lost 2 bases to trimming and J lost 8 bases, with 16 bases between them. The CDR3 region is CASSVKLSGGGYTF. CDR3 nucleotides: TGTGCCAGCAGCGTTAAACTCAGCGGAGGGGGCTACACCTTC.

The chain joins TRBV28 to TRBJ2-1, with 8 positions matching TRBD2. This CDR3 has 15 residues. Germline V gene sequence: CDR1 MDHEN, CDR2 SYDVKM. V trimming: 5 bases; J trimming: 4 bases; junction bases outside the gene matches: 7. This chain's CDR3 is CASSPSAGAYNEQFF. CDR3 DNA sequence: TGTGCCAGCAGTCCCTCAGCGGGAGCTTACAATGAGCAGTTCTTC.

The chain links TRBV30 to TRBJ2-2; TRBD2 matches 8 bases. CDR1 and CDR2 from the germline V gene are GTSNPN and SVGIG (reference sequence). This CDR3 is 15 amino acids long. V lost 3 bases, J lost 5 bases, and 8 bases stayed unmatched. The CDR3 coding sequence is TGTGCCTGGAGGACCGGGGGGGTCATGACCGGGGAGCTGTTTTTT. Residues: CAWRTGGVMTGELFF.

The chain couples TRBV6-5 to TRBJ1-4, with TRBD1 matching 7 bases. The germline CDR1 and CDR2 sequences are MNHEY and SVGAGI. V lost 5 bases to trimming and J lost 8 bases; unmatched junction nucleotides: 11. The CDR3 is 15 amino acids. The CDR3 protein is CASSTKLTGVEKLFF. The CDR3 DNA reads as TGTGCCAGCAGTACCAAGCTCACAGGGGTCGAAAAACTGTTTTTT.

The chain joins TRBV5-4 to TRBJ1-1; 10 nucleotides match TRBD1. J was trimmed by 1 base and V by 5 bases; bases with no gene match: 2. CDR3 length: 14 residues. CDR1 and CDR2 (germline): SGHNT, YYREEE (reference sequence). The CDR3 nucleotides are TGTGCCAGCAGTTGGGACAGGGGGAACACTGAAGCTTTCTTT. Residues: CASSWDRGNTEAFF.

Written as DNA, the CDR3 is TGTGCCAGCAGCTCAGCGACTAGAGCCTACGAGCAGTACTTC. This translates into CASSSATRAYEQYF. This chain links TRBV7-2 with TRBJ2-7, with D maybe TRBD2 (6 bases). V was clipped by 4 bases and J by 2 bases, with 12 bases between them. This CDR3 has 14 residues. Per germline, CDR1 SGHTA and CDR2 FQGNSA.

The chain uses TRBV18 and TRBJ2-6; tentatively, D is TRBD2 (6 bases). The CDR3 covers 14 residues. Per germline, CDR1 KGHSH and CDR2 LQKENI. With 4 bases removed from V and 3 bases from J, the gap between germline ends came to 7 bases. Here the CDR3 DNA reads TGTGCCAGCTCACGCGGGGTTGGGGCCAACGTCCTGACTTTC. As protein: CASSRGVGANVLTF.

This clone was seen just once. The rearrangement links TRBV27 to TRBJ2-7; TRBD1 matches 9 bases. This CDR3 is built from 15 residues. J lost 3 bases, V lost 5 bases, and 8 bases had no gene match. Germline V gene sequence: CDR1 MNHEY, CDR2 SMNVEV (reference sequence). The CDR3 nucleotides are TGTGCCAGCAGTGATCCGGGACAGGGAGTCTACGAGCAGTACTTC. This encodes CASSDPGQGVYEQYF.

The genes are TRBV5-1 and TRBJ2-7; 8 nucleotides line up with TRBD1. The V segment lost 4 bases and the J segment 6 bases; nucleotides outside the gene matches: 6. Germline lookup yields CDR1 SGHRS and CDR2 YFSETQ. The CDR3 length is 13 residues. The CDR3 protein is CASSKATGGEQYF. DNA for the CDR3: TGCGCCAGCAGCAAGGCAACAGGGGGCGAGCAGTACTTC.

CDR3 loop: CASSFGRTRPYEQYF. CDR3 DNA sequence: TGTGCCAGCAGTTTTGGGAGGACCCGGCCCTACGAGCAGTACTTC. The chain is built from TRBV28 and TRBJ2-7; tentatively, D is TRBD2 (6 bases). The CDR3 runs 15 residues. Germline V lookup: CDR1 MDHEN, CDR2 SYDVKM. Trimming took 3 bases from V and 2 from J, leaving 14 bases between them.

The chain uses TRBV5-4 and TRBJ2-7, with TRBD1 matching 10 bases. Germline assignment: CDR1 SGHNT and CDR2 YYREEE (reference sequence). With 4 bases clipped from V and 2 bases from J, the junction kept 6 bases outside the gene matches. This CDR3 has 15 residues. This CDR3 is CASSRQGAITYEQYF. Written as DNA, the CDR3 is TGTGCCAGCAGCCGACAGGGGGCCATAACCTACGAGCAGTACTTC.